These 14 T cell receptor beta chains were all obtained from the same sample, sequenced in a study of neoadjuvant anti-PD-1 for oral cavity cancer (dated by TCRdb to the early 2020s). Preparation of the library involved the immunoSEQ multiplex PCR assay. TCRdb carries this immuneACCESS record with in-frame sequences only. Its versions omit some clonotypes, under half of them owing to an unresolved V gene in the studies checked, with the rest unexplained. For this sample the table gives around 68,000 clones, of which roughly 90% were detected only once. The ten largest clones represent 2.5% to 3% of the sample. This specimen's time point label, interpreted: after neoadjuvant nivolumab, at surgical resection. The sample was PBMCs, taken after nivolumab (anti-PD-1) treatment. Every receptor here comes from a person aged 40-85 years with oral cavity squamous cell carcinoma.

J is TRBJ2-7 and V is TRBV11-2; tentatively, D is TRBD1 (6 bases). This CDR3 is 17 amino acids long. From germline, CDR1 is SGHAT and CDR2 FQNNGV. Trimming cost V 4 bases and J 1 base, with 20 bases left between them. CDR3 loop: CASSSPRGTKGSYEQYF. In DNA form, the CDR3 reads TGTGCCAGCAGCTCCCCCAGGGGTACAAAAGGATCCTACGAGCAGTACTTC.

CDR3 nucleotides: TGTGCCAGCAGCTCCATGACAAATAATTCACCCCTCCACTTT. Encoded protein: CASSSMTNNSPLHF. The chain employs TRBV5-5 and TRBJ1-6; D unresolved. This CDR3 is 14 amino acids long. V was trimmed by 3 bases and J by 5 bases, leaving 9 bases between them. Looked up from germline, CDR1 is SGHKS and CDR2 is YYEKEE (reference sequence).

The chain joins TRBV5-1 to TRBJ1-4; D is unclear. The CDR3 is 17 amino acids. Germline lookup yields CDR1 SGHRS and CDR2 YFSETQ. Trimming removed 4 bases at V and 5 bases at J, with 21 bases between. CDR3 bases: TGCGCCAGCAGCAGGAATCGTGGGGAGTATGCCAATGAAAAACTGTTTTTT. Its protein is CASSRNRGEYANEKLFF.

The chain recombines TRBV7-9 with TRBJ2-6; D call uncertain. CDR1 and CDR2 from the germline V gene are SEHNR and FQNEAQ (reference sequence). With 4 bases removed from V and 5 bases from J, the gap between germline ends came to 15 bases. The length of the CDR3 is 16 residues. The CDR3 loop reads CASSWSRQSRANVLTF. The CDR3 region has the DNA TGTGCCAGCAGCTGGTCACGACAAAGTCGGGCCAACGTCCTGACTTTC.

The chain is built from TRBV5-1 and TRBJ1-1; 7 bases map to TRBD1. The CDR3 runs 15 residues. In germline, CDR1 is SGHRS, CDR2 YFSETQ. Trimming cost V 4 bases and J 0 bases; bases outside gene matches: 6. Here the CDR3 DNA reads TGCGCCAGCAGCGACCTGGGACAGATGAACACTGAAGCTTTCTTT. It specifies CASSDLGQMNTEAFF.

This chain joins TRBV7-9 and TRBJ1-1, with no clear D. This CDR3 is built from 13 residues. The V and J ends lost 6 bases and 6 bases respectively, with 14 bases between them. The germline V gene encodes CDR1 SEHNR and CDR2 FQNEAQ (reference sequence). The CDR3 sequence: CASSMDLHSEAFF. The CDR3 region has the DNA TGTGCCAGCAGTATGGACCTACACTCTGAAGCTTTCTTT.

The chain couples TRBV25-1 to TRBJ1-1; D is possibly TRBD1 (6 bases). This CDR3 is built from 16 residues. Trimming took off 0 bases at V and 3 bases at J, with 14 bases between the two ends. Germline CDR1 MGHDK, CDR2 SYGVNS. CDR3 sequence reads: CASSEYAGAGDTEAFF. CDR3 bases: TGTGCCAGCAGTGAATATGCCGGGGCAGGGGACACTGAAGCTTTCTTT.

This clone was recorded a few times. V and J are TRBV2 and TRBJ2-1; D not certain. The CDR3 covers 16 residues. Germline assignment: CDR1 SNHLY and CDR2 FYNNEI. Trimming removed 2 bases from V and 6 bases from J, with 17 bases in between. CDR3 residues: CASSELTEPTVNEQFF. The CDR3 bases are TGTGCCAGCAGTGAACTGACCGAACCTACGGTCAATGAGCAGTTCTTC.

This chain uses TRBV5-1 with TRBJ2-3; the D gene could be TRBD1 or TRBD2 (6 bases each). V dropped 0 bases and J dropped 1 base, with 9 bases sitting between them. This CDR3 spans 15 amino acids. Germline V lookup: CDR1 SGHRS, CDR2 YFSETQ. The CDR3 loop reads CASSLGGAGTDTQYF. In DNA form, the CDR3 reads TGCGCCAGCAGCTTGGGGGGGGCCGGCACAGATACGCAGTATTTT.

This chain uses TRBV6-4 with TRBJ2-1; D remains unclear. This CDR3 contains 11 residues. The V gene lost 0 bases and the J gene lost 8 bases, with 2 bases spanning the gap. The germline V gene encodes CDR1 MRHNA and CDR2 SNTAGT. CDR3 residues: CASSDSHEQFF. CDR3 bases: TGTGCCAGCAGTGACTCCCATGAGCAGTTCTTC.

In this sample, this clone turned up a few times. The V gene is TRBV6-6, the J gene TRBJ1-1; D gene ambiguous. Deletions cut 2 bases from V and 5 bases from J, with 9 bases between. The CDR3 runs to 13 residues. Germline CDR1 and CDR2: MNHNY and SVGAGI (reference sequence). CDR3 coding DNA: TGTGCCAGCAGTTACGGGTCGTTAACTGAAGCTTTCTTT. Translated, it gives CASSYGSLTEAFF.

V is TRBV5-1 and J is TRBJ2-2, with a tentative D call TRBD1 (6 bases). Germline V lookup: CDR1 SGHRS, CDR2 YFSETQ. With 5 bases removed from V and 0 bases from J, the gap between germline ends came to 11 bases. The CDR3 spans 15 residues. This chain's CDR3 is CASSRDTPNTGELFF. CDR3 DNA: TGCGCCAGCAGTCGGGACACCCCGAACACCGGGGAGCTGTTTTTT. Full variable domain (rest looked up from reference TRBV5-1 and TRBJ2-2): KAGVTQTPRYLIKTRGQQVTLSCSPISGHRSVSWYQQTPGQGLQFLFEYFSETQRNKGNFPGRFSGRQFSNSRSEMNVSTLELGDSALYLCASSRDTPNTGELFFGEGSRLTVL.

This chain links TRBV7-9 with TRBJ1-3; D might be TRBD1 (5 bases). There are 13 residues in the CDR3. The V and J ends lost 5 bases and 6 bases respectively, with 11 bases between them. Per germline, CDR1 SEHNR and CDR2 FQNEAQ (reference sequence). The DNA of the CDR3 is TGTGCCAGCAGCATGGGACGCGAAAACACCATATATTTT. Amino acids: CASSMGRENTIYF.

The chain has TRBV7-6 and TRBJ1-5; no definite D call. The germline V and J ends were trimmed by 6 bases and 7 bases, with 10 bases remaining between them. The CDR3 has 12 residues. Germline V CDR1 and CDR2: SGHVS, FNYEAQ. Here the CDR3 reads CASRTFGQPQHF. CDR3 sequence (DNA): TGTGCCAGCAGAACCTTCGGCCAGCCCCAGCATTTT.